Below, one T cell receptor (beta chain) is given with its context. As yet, its antigen is unknown. This entry belongs to a study of shared clonotypes between healthy human individuals. Study-level information: The plates for each donor numbered three CD4 naive, three CD4 memory, two CD8 naive and one CD8 memory. Study-wide results and limits: The naive CD4 repertoires of a handful of donors were compared, and about 5% of clonotypes were shared. Generation probabilities of non-shared clonotypes were lower (relative to those shared by all four donors).

CD45RO-negative CD8 cells positively selected for CCR7 made up the naive population, which excluded terminally differentiated effector memory CD45RA+ cells. This CDR3 has 17 amino acids. With 2 bases clipped from V and 1 base from J, the junction kept 4 bases outside the gene matches. Germline CDR1 SNHLY, CDR2 FYNNEI. Deep-level assay runs were performed. Assay used: immunoSEQ multiplex PCR; TCRdb lists only in-frame clones, some missing. Altogether around 2,000,000 clones are present, just under 95% being singletons, with the ten largest covering 1% to 1.5%. The TCR was taken from a young man in good health. Sequenced: naive CD8+ T cells sorted from blood. This sequence joins TRBV2 and TRBJ2-6; TRBD1 aligns across 8 bases. The CDR3 DNA sequence: TGTGCCAGCAGTGAAATTACAGGGGGTTCTGGGGCCAACGTCCTGACTTTC. It is translated as CASSEITGGSGANVLTF.